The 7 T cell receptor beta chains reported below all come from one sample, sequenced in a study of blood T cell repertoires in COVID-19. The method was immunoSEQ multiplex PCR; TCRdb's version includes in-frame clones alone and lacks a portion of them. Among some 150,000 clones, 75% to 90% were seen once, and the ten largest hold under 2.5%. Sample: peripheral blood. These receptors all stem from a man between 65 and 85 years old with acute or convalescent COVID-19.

CDR3 bases: TGCGCCAGCAGCTTGGAGGGGCAGATCTACGAGCAGTACTTC. Protein: CASSLEGQIYEQYF. V and J are TRBV5-1 and TRBJ2-7, with D perhaps TRBD1 (5 bases). V was cut by 0 bases and J by 3 bases, with 10 bases left in between. The CDR3 has 14 amino acids. In germline, CDR1 is SGHRS, CDR2 YFSETQ.

In DNA, the CDR3 is TGTGCCAGCAGTCAGGGGGTGGAAGCTTTCTTT. It codes for CASSQGVEAFF. The V gene is TRBV12-3 or TRBV12-4, the J gene TRBJ1-1, with 7 bases lining up with TRBD1. The CDR3 contains 11 residues. Losses at the gene ends were 5 bases for V and 8 bases for J; bases not matched to a gene: 2.

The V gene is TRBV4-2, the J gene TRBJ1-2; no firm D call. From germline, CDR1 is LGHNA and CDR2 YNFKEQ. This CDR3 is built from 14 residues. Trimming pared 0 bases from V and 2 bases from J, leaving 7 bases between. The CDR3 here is CASSQERNNYGYTF. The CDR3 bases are TGTGCCAGCAGCCAAGAGCGCAACAACTATGGCTACACCTTC.

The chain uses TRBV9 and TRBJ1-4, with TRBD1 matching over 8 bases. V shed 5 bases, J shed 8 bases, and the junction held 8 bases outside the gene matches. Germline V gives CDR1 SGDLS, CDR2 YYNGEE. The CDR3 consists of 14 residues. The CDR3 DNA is TGTGCCAGCAGTCTCCGGGACAGGAGAGAAAAACTGTTTTTT. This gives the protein CASSLRDRREKLFF.

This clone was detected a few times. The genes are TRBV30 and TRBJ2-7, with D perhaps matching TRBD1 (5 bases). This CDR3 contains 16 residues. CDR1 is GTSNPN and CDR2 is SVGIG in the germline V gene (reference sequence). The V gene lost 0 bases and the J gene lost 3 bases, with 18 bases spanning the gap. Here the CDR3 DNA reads TGTGCCTGGAGTGTGTGTCTGTCAGGGAACGGCTACGAGCAGTACTTC. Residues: CAWSVCLSGNGYEQYF.

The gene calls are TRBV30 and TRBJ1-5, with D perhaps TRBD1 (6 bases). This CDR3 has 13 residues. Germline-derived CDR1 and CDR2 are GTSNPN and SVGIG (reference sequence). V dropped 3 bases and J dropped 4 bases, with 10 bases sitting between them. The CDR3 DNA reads TGTGCCTGGAGCCCAGGGGATAATCAGCCCCAGCATTTT. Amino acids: CAWSPGDNQPQHF.

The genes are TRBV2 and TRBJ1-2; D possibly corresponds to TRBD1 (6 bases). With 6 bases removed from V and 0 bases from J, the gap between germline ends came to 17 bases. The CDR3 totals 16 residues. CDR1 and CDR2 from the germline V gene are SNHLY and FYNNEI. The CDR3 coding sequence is TGTGCCAGCAGCCGATACAGGGAGGGGACTAACTATGGCTACACCTTC. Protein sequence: CASSRYREGTNYGYTF.